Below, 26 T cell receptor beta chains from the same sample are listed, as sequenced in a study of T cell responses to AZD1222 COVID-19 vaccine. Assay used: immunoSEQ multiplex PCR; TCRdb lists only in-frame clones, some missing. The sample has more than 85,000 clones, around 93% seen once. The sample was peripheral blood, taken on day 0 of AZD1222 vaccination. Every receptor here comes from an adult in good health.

The CDR3 region is CASSEWGTSTDTQYF. CDR3 coding DNA: TGTGCCAGCAGTGAATGGGGGACTAGCACAGATACGCAGTATTTT. This rearrangement joins TRBV25-1 to TRBJ2-3; TRBD2 is a possible D gene (6 bases). V dropped 1 base and J dropped 0 bases, with 8 bases sitting between them. The germline V gene encodes CDR1 MGHDK and CDR2 SYGVNS. CDR3 length: 15 residues.

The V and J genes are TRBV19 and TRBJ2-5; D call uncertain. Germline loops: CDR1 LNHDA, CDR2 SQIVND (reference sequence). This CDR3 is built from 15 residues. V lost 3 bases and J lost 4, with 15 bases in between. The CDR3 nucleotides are TGTGCCAGTAGTATCACGGCAGGCCGGGCAGAGACCCAGTACTTC. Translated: CASSITAGRAETQYF.

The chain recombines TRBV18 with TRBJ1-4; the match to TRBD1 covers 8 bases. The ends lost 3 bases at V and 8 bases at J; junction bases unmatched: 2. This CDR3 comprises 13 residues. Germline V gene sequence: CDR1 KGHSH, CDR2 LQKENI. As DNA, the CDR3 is TGTGCCAGCTCACCCCGGACAGGGGAAAAACTGTTTTTT. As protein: CASSPRTGEKLFF.

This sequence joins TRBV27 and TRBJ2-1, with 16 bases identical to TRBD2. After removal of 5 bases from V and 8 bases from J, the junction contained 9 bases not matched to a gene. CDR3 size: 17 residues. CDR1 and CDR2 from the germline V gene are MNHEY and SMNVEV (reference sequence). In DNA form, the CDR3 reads TGTGCCAGCAGTCCCTCTCCGGGACTAGCGGGAGGGGATGAGCAGTTCTTC. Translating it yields CASSPSPGLAGGDEQFF.

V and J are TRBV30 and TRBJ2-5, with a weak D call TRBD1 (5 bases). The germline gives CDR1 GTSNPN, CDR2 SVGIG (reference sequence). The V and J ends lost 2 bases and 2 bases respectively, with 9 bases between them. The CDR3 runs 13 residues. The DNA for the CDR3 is TGTGCCTGGAGTATTACAGGACAAGAGACCCAGTACTTC. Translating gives CAWSITGQETQYF.

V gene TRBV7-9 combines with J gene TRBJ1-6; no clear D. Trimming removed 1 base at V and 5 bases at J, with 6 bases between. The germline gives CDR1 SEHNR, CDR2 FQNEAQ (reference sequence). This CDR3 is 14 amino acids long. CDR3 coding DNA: TGTGCCAGCAGCTTAGGCATGCATAATTCACCCCTCCACTTT. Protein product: CASSLGMHNSPLHF.

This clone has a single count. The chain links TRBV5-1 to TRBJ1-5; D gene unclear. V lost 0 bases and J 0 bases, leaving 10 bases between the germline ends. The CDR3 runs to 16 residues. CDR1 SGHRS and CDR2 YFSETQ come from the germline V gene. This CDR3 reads CASSLGGGNSNQPQHF. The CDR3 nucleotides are TGCGCCAGCAGCTTGGGAGGCGGTAATAGCAATCAGCCCCAGCATTTT.

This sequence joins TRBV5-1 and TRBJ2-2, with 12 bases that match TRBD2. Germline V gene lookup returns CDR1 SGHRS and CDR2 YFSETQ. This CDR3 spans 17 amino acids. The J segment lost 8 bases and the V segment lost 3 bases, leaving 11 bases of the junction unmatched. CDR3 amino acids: CASSSRLRLAGEGELFF. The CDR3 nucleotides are TGCGCCAGCAGCTCCAGGCTTCGACTAGCGGGAGAGGGGGAGCTGTTTTTT.

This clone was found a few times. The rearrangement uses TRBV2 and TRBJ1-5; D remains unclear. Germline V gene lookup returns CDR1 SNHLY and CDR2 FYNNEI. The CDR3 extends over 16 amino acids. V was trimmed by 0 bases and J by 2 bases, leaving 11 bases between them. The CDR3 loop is CASSEAKKLGNQPQHF. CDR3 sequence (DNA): TGTGCCAGCAGTGAAGCTAAAAAACTGGGCAATCAGCCCCAGCATTTT.

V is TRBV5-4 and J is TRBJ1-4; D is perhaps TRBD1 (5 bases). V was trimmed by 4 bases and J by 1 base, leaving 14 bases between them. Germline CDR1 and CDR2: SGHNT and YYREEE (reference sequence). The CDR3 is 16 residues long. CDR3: CASSPRGGGTNEKLFF. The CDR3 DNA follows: TGTGCCAGCAGCCCCCGGGGGGGAGGAACTAATGAAAAACTGTTTTTT.

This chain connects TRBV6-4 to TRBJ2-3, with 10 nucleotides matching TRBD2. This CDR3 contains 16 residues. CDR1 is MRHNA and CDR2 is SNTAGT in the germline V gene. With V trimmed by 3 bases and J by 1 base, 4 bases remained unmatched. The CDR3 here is CASSERGTSGTDTQYF. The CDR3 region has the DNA TGTGCCAGCAGTGAACGAGGGACTAGCGGCACAGATACGCAGTATTTT.

The CDR3 DNA reads TGCGCCAGCAGCTTTGACTTTAGCACAGATACGCAGTATTTT. Amino acids: CASSFDFSTDTQYF. The gene calls are TRBV5-1 and TRBJ2-3; no reliable D call. Trimming took 2 bases from V and 0 from J, leaving 7 bases between them. CDR1 SGHRS and CDR2 YFSETQ come from the germline V gene. This CDR3 is built from 14 residues.

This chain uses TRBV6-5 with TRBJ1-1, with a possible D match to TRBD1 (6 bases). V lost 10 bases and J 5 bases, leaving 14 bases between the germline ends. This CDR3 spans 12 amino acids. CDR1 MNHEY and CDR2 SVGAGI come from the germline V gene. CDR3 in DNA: TGTGCCATCGTAGTAGGGGGGACTGAAGCTTTCTTT. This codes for CAIVVGGTEAFF.

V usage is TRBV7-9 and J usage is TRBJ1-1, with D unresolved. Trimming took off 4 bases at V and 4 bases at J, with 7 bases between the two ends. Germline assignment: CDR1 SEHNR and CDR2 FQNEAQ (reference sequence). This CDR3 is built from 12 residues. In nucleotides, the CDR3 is TGTGCCAGCAGCTCCCTTGGCACTGAAGCTTTCTTT. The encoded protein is CASSSLGTEAFF.

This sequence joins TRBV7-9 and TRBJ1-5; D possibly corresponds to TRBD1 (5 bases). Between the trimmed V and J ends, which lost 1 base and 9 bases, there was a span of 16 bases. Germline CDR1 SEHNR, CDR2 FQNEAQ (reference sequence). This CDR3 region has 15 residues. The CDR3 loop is CASSLEGEPGRPQHF. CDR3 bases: TGTGCCAGCAGCTTAGAAGGAGAGCCAGGGAGGCCCCAGCATTTT. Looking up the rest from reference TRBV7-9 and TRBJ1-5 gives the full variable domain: DTGVSQNPRHKITKRGQNVTFRCDPISEHNRLYWYRQTLGQGPEFLTYFQNEAQLEKSRLLSDRFSAERPKGSFSTLEIQRTEQGDSAMYLCASSLEGEPGRPQHFGDGTRLSIL.

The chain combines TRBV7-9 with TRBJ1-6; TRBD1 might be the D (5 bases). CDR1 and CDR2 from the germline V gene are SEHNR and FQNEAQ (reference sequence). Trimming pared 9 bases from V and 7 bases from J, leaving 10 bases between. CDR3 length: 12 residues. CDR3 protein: CASTGGNSPLHF. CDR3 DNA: TGTGCCAGTACCGGGGGGAATTCACCCCTCCACTTT.

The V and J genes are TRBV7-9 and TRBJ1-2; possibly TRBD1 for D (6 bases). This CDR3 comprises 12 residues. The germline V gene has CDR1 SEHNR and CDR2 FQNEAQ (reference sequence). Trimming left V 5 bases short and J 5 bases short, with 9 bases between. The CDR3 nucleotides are TGTGCCAGCAGCCGACAGGCGTATGGCTACACCTTC. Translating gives CASSRQAYGYTF.

The CDR3 DNA reads TGTGCCAGCTCACTTACCTCGGGTGATGAGCAGCCCCAGCATTTT. This codes for CASSLTSGDEQPQHF. This rearrangement joins TRBV18 to TRBJ1-5; D gene unclear. This CDR3 contains 15 residues. V gave up 4 bases and J gave up 7 bases, with 17 bases separating them. Germline values: CDR1 KGHSH, CDR2 LQKENI.

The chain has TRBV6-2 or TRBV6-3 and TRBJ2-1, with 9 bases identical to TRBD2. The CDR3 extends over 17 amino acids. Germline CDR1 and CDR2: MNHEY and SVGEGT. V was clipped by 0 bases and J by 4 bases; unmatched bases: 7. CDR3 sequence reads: CASSYSPPSGIYNEQFF. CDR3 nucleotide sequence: TGTGCCAGCAGTTACTCCCCTCCTAGCGGGATTTACAATGAGCAGTTCTTC.

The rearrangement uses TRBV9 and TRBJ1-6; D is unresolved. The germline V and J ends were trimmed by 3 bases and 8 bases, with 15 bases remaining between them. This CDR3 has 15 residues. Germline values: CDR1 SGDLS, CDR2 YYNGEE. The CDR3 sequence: CASSAFADGYSPLHF. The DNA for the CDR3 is TGTGCCAGCAGCGCCTTTGCGGACGGTTATTCACCCCTCCACTTT.

The CDR3 region has the DNA TGTGCCAGCAGCGTACCCAGGGAGAGGTACGAGCAGTACTTC. Its protein is CASSVPRERYEQYF. This chain connects TRBV9 to TRBJ2-7; D is tentatively TRBD1 or TRBD2 (5 bases each). V was trimmed by 1 base and J by 4 bases, leaving 12 bases between them. In germline, CDR1 is SGDLS, CDR2 YYNGEE. There are 14 residues in the CDR3. Full variable domain (outside the CDR3, taken from reference TRBV9 and TRBJ2-7): DSGVTQTPKHLITATGQRVTLRCSPRSGDLSVYWYQQSLDQGLQFLIQYYNGEERAKGNILERFSAQQFPDLHSELNLSSLELGDSALYFCASSVPRERYEQYFGPGTRLTVT.

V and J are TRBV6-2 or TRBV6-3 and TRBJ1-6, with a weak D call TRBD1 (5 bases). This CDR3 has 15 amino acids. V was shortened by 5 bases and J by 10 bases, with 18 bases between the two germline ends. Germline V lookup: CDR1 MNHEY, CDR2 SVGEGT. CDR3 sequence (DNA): TGTGCCAGCAGTCCCCAGGGACGGGTAGGCTCACCCCTCCACTTT. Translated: CASSPQGRVGSPLHF.

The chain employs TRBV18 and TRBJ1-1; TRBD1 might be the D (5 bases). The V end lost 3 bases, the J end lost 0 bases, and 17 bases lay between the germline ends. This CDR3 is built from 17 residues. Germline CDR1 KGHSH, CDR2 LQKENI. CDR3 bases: TGTGCCAGCTCACCCCTTCCGGGGGGGGACGTGAACACTGAAGCTTTCTTT. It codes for CASSPLPGGDVNTEAFF.

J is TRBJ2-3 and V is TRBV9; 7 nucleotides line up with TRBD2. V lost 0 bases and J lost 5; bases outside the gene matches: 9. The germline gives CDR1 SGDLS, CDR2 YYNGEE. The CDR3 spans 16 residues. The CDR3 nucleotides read TGTGCCAGCAGCGTAGCTGGGAGGGCTTCGGGAGATACGCAGTATTTT. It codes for CASSVAGRASGDTQYF.

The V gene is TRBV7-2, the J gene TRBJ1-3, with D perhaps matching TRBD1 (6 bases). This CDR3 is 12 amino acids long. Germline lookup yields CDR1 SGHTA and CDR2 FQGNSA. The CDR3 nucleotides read TGTGCTGGGGGACACACTGGAAACACCATATATTTT. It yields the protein CAGGHTGNTIYF. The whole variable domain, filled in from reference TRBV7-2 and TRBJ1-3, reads GAGVSQSPSNKVTEKGKDVELRCDPISGHTALYWYRQSLGQGLEFLIYFQGNSAPDKSGLPSDRFSAERTGGSVSTLTIQRTQQEDSAVYLCAGGHTGNTIYFGEGSWLTVV.

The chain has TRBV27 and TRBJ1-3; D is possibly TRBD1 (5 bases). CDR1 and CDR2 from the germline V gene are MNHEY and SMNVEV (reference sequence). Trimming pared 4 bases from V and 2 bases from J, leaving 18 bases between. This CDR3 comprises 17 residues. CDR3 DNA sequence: TGTGCCAGCAGTTCCACCGGTGCGGGGCTGCCTGGAAACACCATATATTTT. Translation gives CASSSTGAGLPGNTIYF.